Included here is one T cell receptor beta chain sequence, with context. This sample was included in a study of Ad26.COV2.S vaccination and SARS-CoV-2 variants. The overall study: The donor was enrolled in the Ad26.COV2.S arm of the COV1001 trial. By the intramuscular route, Ad26.COV2.S was given once, or twice 56 days apart.

V shed 5 bases and J 4 bases; nucleotides not matched to a gene: 8. The germline CDR1 and CDR2 sequences are SGHTS and YDEGEE. The CDR3 covers 16 residues. The treatment was: around 19 received Ad26.COV2.S at low or high dose, single or two shots; 5 received placebo; per-sample allocation not given. The investigators took samples on day 63 after the first vaccine or placebo injection. Donation was by an adult aged 18-55 years who was in Boston. An Ad26 vector expressing Wuhan-strain SARS-CoV-2 spike served as the vaccine. Only in-frame clones appear in the TCRdb table, and some are missing; sequencing was by immunoSEQ multiplex PCR. The sample consists of about 350,000 clones, roughly 91% of them appearing once.

The sequence was obtained from a person aged 18-60 years who received the Ad26.COV2.S COVID-19 vaccine or a placebo. V usage is TRBV5-8 and J usage is TRBJ1-4; 10 bases agree with TRBD1. The sequenced sample was peripheral blood, obtained in a trial of Ad26.COV2.S vaccine versus placebo. The CDR3 spells CASRPGQGTFNEKLFF. The DNA of the CDR3 is TGTGCCAGCAGGCCGGGACAGGGGACTTTTAATGAAAAACTGTTTTTT.